This TCR beta chain originates from a study of cytomegalovirus exposure and HLA in healthy donors. Overall study findings and caveats: Highest at DRB1 and lowest at HLA-C, TCR association rates differed among HLA loci in a later analysis. It was reportedly the case that the classifier diagnosed cytomegalovirus status with high specificity and sensitivity.

The PCR had 60 Vbeta and 13 Jbeta primers. The protocol was immunoSEQ multiplex PCR, while the TCRdb copy is restricted to in-frame clones and leaves out a portion. The sample yields roughly 120,000 clones, more than 70% seen once. For this clone: Antigen unknown.

The receptor's source is a man aged 50-60 years in good health and CMV-seropositive. What was sequenced was PBMCs.

The CDR3 bases are TGCAGTGCTAGTAGGCGGGATGGACAGTTCTTC. Translation gives CSASRRDGQFF. The chain carries TRBV20-1 and TRBJ2-1, with D maybe TRBD2 (6 bases). The CDR3 is 11 residues long. The germline V and J ends were trimmed by 3 bases and 13 bases, with 13 bases remaining between them. The germline V gene has CDR1 DFQATT and CDR2 SNEGSKA (reference sequence).